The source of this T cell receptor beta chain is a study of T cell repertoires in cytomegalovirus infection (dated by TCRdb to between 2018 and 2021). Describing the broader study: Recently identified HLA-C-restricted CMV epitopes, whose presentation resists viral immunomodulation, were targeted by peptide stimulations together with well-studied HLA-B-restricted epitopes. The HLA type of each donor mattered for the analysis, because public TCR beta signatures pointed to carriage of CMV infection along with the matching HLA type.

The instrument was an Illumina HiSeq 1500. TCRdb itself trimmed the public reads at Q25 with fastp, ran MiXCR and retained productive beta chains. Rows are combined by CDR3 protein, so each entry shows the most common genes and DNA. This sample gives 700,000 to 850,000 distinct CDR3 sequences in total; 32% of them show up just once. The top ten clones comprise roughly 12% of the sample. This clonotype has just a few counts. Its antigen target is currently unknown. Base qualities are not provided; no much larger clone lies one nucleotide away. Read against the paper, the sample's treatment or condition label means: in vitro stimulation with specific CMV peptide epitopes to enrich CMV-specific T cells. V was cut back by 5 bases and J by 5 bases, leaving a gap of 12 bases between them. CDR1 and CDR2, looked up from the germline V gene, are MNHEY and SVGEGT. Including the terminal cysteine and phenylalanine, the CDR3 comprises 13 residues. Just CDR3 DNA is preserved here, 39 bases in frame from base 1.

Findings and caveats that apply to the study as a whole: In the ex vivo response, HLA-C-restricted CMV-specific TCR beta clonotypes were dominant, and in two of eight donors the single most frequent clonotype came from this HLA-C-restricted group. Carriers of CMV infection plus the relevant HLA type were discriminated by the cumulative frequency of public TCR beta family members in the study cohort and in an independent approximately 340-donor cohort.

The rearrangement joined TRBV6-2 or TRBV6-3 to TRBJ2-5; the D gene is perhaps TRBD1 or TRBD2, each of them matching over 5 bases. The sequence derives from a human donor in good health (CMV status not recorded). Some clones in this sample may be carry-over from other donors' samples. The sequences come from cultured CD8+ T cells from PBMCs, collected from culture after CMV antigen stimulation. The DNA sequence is TGTGCCAGCAGTCCCTCCGAGGGGGAGACCCAGTACTTC. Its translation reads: CASSPSEGETQYF.